These 5 T cell receptor beta chains originate from one sample sequenced in a study of cytomegalovirus exposure and HLA in healthy donors. 60 Vbeta and 13 Jbeta primers were used in PCR. Sequenced by immunoSEQ multiplex PCR; TCRdb stores in-frame clones only, minus some. The listing contains 100,000 to 150,000 clones. Specimen: PBMCs. The receptors here all came from a man younger than 35 in good health and CMV-seronegative.

This chain links TRBV5-4 with TRBJ1-1; 7 bases match TRBD1. Germline V gene lookup returns CDR1 SGHNT and CDR2 YYREEE (reference sequence). The CDR3 contains 15 residues. V gave up 2 bases and J gave up 1 base; unmatched junction bases: 5. DNA for the CDR3: TGTGCCAGCAGCTTAGCCCCAGGGGGGAACACTGAAGCTTTCTTT. Translating gives CASSLAPGGNTEAFF.

The genes are TRBV29-1 and TRBJ2-7; TRBD2 might be the D (5 bases). Germline-derived CDR1 and CDR2 are SQVTM and ANQGSEA. V was pared by 3 bases and J by 5 bases, with 11 bases between. The CDR3 is 12 residues long. The CDR3 DNA follows: TGCAGCGTTGAGGTTTTCGGGAACGAGCAGTACTTC. Encoded protein: CSVEVFGNEQYF.

The chain links TRBV6-1 to TRBJ2-7, with D tentatively TRBD2 (5 bases). The ends were cut back, 7 bases at V and 2 bases at J, with 18 bases in the middle. Looked up from germline, CDR1 is MNHNS and CDR2 is SASEGT. The CDR3 totals 15 residues. The CDR3, as DNA: TGTGCCAGCACACGGATAGGGTCTAGCCCCTACGAGCAGTACTTC. Its protein product is CASTRIGSSPYEQYF.

This chain connects TRBV11-3 to TRBJ2-7; D gene uncertain. The germline gives CDR1 SGHNT, CDR2 YENEEA. V lost 1 base, J lost 2 bases, and 6 bases lay in between. This CDR3 comprises 13 residues. CDR3 sequence reads: CASSLGVTYEQYF. In nucleotides, the CDR3 is TGTGCCAGCAGCTTAGGAGTTACCTACGAGCAGTACTTC.

V and J are TRBV7-3 and TRBJ1-1; D not certain. The CDR3 consists of 14 residues. CDR1 and CDR2 (germline): SGHTA, FQGTGA. The V end was cut by 5 bases, the J end by 8 bases, with 18 bases between. Here the CDR3 reads CASSNTPGNNEAFF. DNA for the CDR3: TGTGCCAGCAGCAACACGCCGGGGAACAACGAAGCTTTCTTT. Variable domain in full (rest from reference TRBV7-3 and TRBJ1-1): GAGVSQTPSNKVTEKGKYVELRCDPISGHTALYWYRQSLGQGPEFLIYFQGTGAADDSGLPNDRFFAVRPEGSVSTLKIQRTERGDSAVYLCASSNTPGNNEAFFGQGTRLTVV.